This T cell receptor beta chain emerged from a study of CD8+ T cells in alopecia areata. The authors extracted RNA and reverse transcribed it into cDNA as the sequencing template. Here immunoSEQ multiplex PCR was the method, and the copy in TCRdb shows in-frame clones only, minus some. The sample records roughly 150,000 clones, around two thirds being singletons. The CDR3 has 16 residues. V dropped 0 bases and J dropped 0 bases, with 12 bases sitting between them. CDR1 is SGHNT and CDR2 is YYREEE in the germline V gene (reference sequence). Sequenced: CD8+ T cells sorted from blood. The source is a human donor in good health. The V and J genes are TRBV5-4 and TRBJ1-2; unclear D gene. The CDR3 sequence: CASSLDATGANYGYTF. The CDR3 DNA reads TGTGCCAGCAGCTTGGACGCGACGGGTGCTAACTATGGCTACACCTTC.